This T cell receptor beta chain derives from a study of neurological immune-mediated disorders. Findings and limits, study-wide: The level of TCR clonal expansion was highest in patients with HTLV-1-associated myelopathy and lowest in multiple sclerosis, where it fell below the level seen in healthy controls. Expanded clones shared no identical CDR3 amino acid sequences across subjects, which suggested private TCR-beta repertoires in all groups.

TCRdb called the 5' RACE reads again in MiXCR, with one record for every CDR3 protein. Of roughly 100,000 distinct CDR3 sequences listed, approximately 10% were seen once; the top ten hold about 3%. Indicated time point: longitudinal time-point 3. The starting material, 2 million PBMCs stored at -80 C, gave rise to the unsorted libraries. Germline-derived CDR1 and CDR2 are KGHDR and SFDVKD. The CDR3 sequence is 14 residues long. V lost 2 bases, J lost 0 bases, and 6 bases lay in between. Many counts were recorded for this clonotype. No antigen is known for it. This sequence originates from a female donor with HTLV-1-associated myelopathy (HAM/TSP). This chain connects TRBV24-1 to TRBJ2-5, with a tentative D call TRBD2 (5 bases). Specimen: PBMCs. The CDR3 bases are TGTGCCACCAGTGATTCGACTAACCAAGAGACCCAGTACTTC. It specifies CATSDSTNQETQYF.